This T cell receptor (beta chain) emerged from a study of blood T cell repertoires in COVID-19. The wider study: The United States, Italy and Spain supplied acute and convalescent COVID-19 samples. PBMCs, B-cell-depleted T cells, or T cells provided the cDNA or gDNA that made up the material.

Per the authors' pipeline: Nucleated cell counts were estimated from reference gene primer amplification. Profiled with immunoSEQ multiplex PCR; TCRdb holds only in-frame clones, not every one. V and J calls and clone size are those listed in that table; D and trimming were worked out from the DNA. The table records tens of thousands of clones, approximately 88% of them present only once. The sample consisted of peripheral blood. The origin of this receptor is a human donor in a cohort sampled during active COVID-19.

This CDR3 is CATRAGEGDTQYF. In DNA, the CDR3 is TGTGCCACACGGGCGGGGGAGGGAGATACGCAGTATTTT. The rearrangement uses TRBV10-3 and TRBJ2-3; 7 bases are shared with TRBD2. The CDR3 totals 13 residues. After removal of 10 bases from V and 5 bases from J, the junction contained 9 bases not matched to a gene. The germline gives CDR1 ENHRY, CDR2 SYGVKD.